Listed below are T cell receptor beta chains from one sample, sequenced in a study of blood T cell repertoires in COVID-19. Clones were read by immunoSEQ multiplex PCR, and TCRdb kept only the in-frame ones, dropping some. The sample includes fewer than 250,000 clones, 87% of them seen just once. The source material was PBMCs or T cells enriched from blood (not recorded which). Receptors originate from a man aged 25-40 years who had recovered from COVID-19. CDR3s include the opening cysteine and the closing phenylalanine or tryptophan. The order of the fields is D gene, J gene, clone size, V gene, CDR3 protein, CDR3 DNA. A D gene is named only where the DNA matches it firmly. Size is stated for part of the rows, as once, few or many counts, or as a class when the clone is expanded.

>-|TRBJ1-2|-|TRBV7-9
CASSQDPTSGGYTF
TGTGCCAGCAGCCAGGACCCAACCAGCGGTGGCTACACCTTC
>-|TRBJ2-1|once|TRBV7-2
CASSFYSTEQFF
TGTGCCAGCAGCTTTTACAGCACTGAGCAGTTCTTC
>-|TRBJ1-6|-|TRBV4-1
CASSSLGLNSPLHF
TGCGCCAGCAGCTCGCTAGGACTGAATTCACCCCTCCACTTT
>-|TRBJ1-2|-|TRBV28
CASSLGGVGGYTF
TGTGCCAGCAGTTTAGGGGGGGTTGGCGGCTACACCTTC
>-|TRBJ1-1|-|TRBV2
CASYQDINTEAFF
TGTGCCAGCTACCAGGACATCAACACTGAAGCTTTCTTT
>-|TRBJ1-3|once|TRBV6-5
CASRTTGSGNTIYF
TGTGCCAGCAGAACGACAGGCTCTGGAAACACCATATATTTT
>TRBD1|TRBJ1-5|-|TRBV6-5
CASSRDRGQPQHF
TGTGCCAGCAGCCGGGACAGGGGTCAGCCCCAGCATTTT
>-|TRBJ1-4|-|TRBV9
CASSGQTGTTNEKLFF
TGTGCCAGCAGCGGACAGACAGGTACAACTAATGAAAAACTGTTTTTT
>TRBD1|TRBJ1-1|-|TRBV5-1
CASSLERGTGYTEAFF
TGCGCCAGCAGCTTGGAACGTGGGACAGGGTACACTGAAGCTTTCTTT
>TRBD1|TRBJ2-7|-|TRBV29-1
CSVEGTGRYEQYF
TGCAGCGTTGAAGGGACAGGGCGCTACGAGCAGTACTTC
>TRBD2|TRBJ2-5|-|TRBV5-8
CASSLLAGATQYF
TGTGCCAGCAGCTTACTAGCGGGGGCGACCCAGTACTTC
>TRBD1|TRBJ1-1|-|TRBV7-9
CASSLRERRQGINTEAFF
TGTGCCAGCAGCCTAAGGGAGCGCCGACAGGGGATAAACACTGAAGCTTTCTTT
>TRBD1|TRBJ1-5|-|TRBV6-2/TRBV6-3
CASSYPRTGGSGSQHF
TGTGCCAGCAGTTACCCCCGGACAGGGGGCTCTGGTTCCCAGCATTTT
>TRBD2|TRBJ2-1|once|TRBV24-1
CATSDVTSGIKTDEQFF
TGTGCCACCAGTGATGTGACTAGCGGGATCAAGACGGATGAGCAGTTCTTC
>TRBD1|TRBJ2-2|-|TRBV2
CASSGTGGAAGELFF
TGTGCCAGCAGTGGAACAGGGGGAGCGGCCGGGGAGCTGTTTTTT
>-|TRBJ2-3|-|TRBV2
CASSASGDGTQYF
TGTGCCAGCAGTGCCTCGGGGGACGGCACGCAGTATTTT
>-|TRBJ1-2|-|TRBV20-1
CSASSGANYGYTF
TGCAGTGCTAGTAGCGGGGCTAACTATGGCTACACCTTC
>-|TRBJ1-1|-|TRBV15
CATSRGTTGNTEAFF
TGTGCCACCAGCAGGGGTACGACGGGGAACACTGAAGCTTTCTTT
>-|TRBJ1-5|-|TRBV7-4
CASTDGYGGASNQPQHF
TGTGCCAGCACCGACGGATACGGGGGGGCGAGCAATCAGCCCCAGCATTTT
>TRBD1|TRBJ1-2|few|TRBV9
CASSVHADRGNYGYTF
TGTGCCAGCAGCGTGCATGCTGACAGGGGGAACTATGGCTACACCTTC
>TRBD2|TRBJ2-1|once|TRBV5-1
CASSLGPGGTNEQFF
TGCGCCAGCAGCTTGGGGCCGGGGGGAACGAATGAGCAGTTCTTC
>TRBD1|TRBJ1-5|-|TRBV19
CASSIQGDNQPQHF
TGTGCCAGTAGTATTCAGGGGGACAATCAGCCCCAGCATTTT
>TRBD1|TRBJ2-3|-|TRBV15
CATSGTVRRADTQYF
TGTGCCACCAGCGGGACAGTTAGGCGGGCAGATACGCAGTATTTT
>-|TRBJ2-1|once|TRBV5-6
CASSLAGGEQFF
TGTGCCAGCAGCTTGGCCGGGGGAGAGCAGTTCTTC
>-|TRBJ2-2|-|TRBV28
CASLVRANTGELFF
TGTGCCAGCTTGGTAAGAGCGAACACCGGGGAGCTGTTTTTT
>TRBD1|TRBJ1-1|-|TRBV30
CAWMGQMNTEAFF
TGTGCCTGGATGGGACAGATGAACACTGAAGCTTTCTTT
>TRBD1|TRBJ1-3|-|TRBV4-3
CASSQDARGSGNTIYF
TGCGCCAGCAGCCAAGATGCCAGGGGGTCTGGAAACACCATATATTTT
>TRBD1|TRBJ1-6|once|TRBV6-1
CASSGAGQGGNSPLHF
TGTGCCAGCAGTGGAGCCGGGCAGGGGGGTAATTCACCCCTCCACTTT
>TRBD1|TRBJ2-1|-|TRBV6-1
CASSEIFPRGRTFF
TGTGCCAGCAGTGAAATCTTTCCGAGGGGGCGAACGTTCTTC
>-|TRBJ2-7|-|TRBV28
CASSPGQTGLYEQYF
TGTGCCAGCAGTCCTGGACAGACGGGGCTCTACGAGCAGTACTTC
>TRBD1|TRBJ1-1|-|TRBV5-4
CASSSTIIRTGNTEAFF
TGTGCCAGCAGCTCCACGATAATTAGGACAGGGAACACTGAAGCTTTCTTT
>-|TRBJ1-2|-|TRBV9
CASSLGTGANYGYTF
TGTGCCAGCAGCCTAGGGACGGGAGCTAACTATGGCTACACCTTC
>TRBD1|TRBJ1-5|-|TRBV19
CASRIHRGEGYSNQPQHF
TGTGCCAGTAGGATCCACAGGGGAGAGGGGTATAGCAATCAGCCCCAGCATTTT
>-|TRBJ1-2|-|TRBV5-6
CASSVGGNYGYTF
TGTGCCAGCAGTGTGGGGGGGAACTATGGCTACACCTTC
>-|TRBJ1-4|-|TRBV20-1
CSASPGVSNEKLFF
TGCAGTGCTAGTCCAGGGGTCTCTAATGAAAAACTGTTTTTT
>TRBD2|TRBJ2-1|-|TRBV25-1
CASSDDRTSGSYPFF
TGTGCCAGCAGTGACGACCGGACTAGCGGGAGTTATCCGTTCTTC
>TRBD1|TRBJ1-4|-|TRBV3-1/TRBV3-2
CASSQGQGSFEKLFF
TGTGCCAGCAGCCAAGGACAGGGTTCGTTTGAAAAACTGTTTTTT
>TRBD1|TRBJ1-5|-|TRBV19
CASSWTGEYQPQHF
TGTGCCAGTAGTTGGACAGGGGAGTATCAGCCCCAGCATTTT
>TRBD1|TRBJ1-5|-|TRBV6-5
CASRWDRDSNQPQHF
TGTGCCAGCAGATGGGACAGGGATAGCAATCAGCCCCAGCATTTT
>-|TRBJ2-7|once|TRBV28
CASSLSWGDEQYF
TGTGCCAGCAGTTTATCTTGGGGGGACGAGCAGTACTTC
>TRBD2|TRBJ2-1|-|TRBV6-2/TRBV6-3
CASSYSIYTSGGNEQFF
TGTGCCAGCAGTTACTCGATCTACACTAGCGGGGGGAATGAGCAGTTCTTC